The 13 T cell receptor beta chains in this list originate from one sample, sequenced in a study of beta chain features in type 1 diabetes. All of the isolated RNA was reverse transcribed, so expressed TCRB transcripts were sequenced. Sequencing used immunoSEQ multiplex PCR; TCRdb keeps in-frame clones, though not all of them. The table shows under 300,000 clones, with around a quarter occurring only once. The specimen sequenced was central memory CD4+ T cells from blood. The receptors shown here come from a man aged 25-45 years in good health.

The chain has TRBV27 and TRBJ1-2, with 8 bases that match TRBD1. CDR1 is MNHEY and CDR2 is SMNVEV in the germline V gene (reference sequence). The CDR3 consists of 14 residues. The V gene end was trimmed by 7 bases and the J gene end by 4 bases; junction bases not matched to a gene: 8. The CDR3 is CASNTGTGPYGYTF. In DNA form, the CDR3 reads TGTGCCAGCAACACGGGGACAGGACCCTATGGCTACACCTTC.

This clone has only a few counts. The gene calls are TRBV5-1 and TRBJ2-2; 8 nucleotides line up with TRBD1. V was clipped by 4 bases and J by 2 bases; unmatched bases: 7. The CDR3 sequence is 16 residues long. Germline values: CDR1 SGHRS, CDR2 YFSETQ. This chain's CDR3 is CASSPGTGSNTGELFF. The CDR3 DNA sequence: TGCGCCAGCAGCCCCGGGACAGGTAGTAACACCGGGGAGCTGTTTTTT.

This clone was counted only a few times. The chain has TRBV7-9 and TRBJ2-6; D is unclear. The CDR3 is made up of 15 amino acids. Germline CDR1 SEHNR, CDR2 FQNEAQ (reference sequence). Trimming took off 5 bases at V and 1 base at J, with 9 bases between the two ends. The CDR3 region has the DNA TGTGCCAGCAGCATGACTGTTTCTGGGGCCAACGTCCTGACTTTC. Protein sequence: CASSMTVSGANVLTF.

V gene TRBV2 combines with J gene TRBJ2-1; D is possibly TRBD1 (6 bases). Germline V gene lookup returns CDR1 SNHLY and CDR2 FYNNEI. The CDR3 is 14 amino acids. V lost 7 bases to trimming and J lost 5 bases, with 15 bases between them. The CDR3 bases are TGTGCCAGCACCTTTCGTCAGGGGAACAATGAGCAGTTCTTC. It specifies CASTFRQGNNEQFF.

The CDR3 coding sequence is TGCAGCGGGGTGGTCGGCGAGACCCAGTACTTC. It specifies CSGVVGETQYF. The V call is TRBV29-1, the J call TRBJ2-5, with D unresolved. CDR1 and CDR2 from the germline V gene are SQVTM and ANQGSEA. The CDR3 sequence is 11 residues long. Trimming took 7 bases from V and 5 from J, leaving 11 bases between them.

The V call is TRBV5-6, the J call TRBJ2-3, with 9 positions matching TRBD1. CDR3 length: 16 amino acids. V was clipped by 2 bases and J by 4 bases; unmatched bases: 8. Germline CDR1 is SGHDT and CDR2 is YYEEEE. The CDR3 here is CASSFGTGMVADTQYF. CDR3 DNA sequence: TGTGCCAGCAGCTTTGGGACAGGGATGGTTGCAGATACGCAGTATTTT.

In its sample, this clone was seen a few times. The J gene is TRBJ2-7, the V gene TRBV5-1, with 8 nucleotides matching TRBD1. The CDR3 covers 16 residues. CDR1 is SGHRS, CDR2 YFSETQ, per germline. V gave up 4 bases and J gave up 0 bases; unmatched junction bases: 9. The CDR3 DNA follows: TGCGCCAGCAGCGATCGTCGGACAGGGCTCTCCTACGAGCAGTACTTC. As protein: CASSDRRTGLSYEQYF. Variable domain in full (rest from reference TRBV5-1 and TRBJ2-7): KAGVTQTPRYLIKTRGQQVTLSCSPISGHRSVSWYQQTPGQGLQFLFEYFSETQRNKGNFPGRFSGRQFSNSRSEMNVSTLELGDSALYLCASSDRRTGLSYEQYFGPGTRLTVT.

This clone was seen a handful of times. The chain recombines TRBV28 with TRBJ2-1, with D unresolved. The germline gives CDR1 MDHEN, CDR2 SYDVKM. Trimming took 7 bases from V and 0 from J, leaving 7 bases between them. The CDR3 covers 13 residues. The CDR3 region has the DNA TGTGCCAGCAAAAAGAGCTCCTACAATGAGCAGTTCTTC. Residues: CASKKSSYNEQFF.

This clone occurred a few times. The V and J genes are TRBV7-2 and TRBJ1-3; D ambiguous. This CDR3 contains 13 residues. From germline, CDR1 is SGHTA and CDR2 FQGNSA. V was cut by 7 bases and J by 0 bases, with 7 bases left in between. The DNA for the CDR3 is TGTGCCAGCACCGCCAACTCTGGAAACACCATATATTTT. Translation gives CASTANSGNTIYF.

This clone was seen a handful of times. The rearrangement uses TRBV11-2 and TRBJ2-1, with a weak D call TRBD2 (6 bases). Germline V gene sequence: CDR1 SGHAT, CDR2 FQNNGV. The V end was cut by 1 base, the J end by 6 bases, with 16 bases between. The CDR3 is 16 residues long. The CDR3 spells CASSLGIAEGRNEQFF. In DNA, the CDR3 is TGTGCCAGCAGCTTAGGGATAGCGGAAGGGCGCAATGAGCAGTTCTTC. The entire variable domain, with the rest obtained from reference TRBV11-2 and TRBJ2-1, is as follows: EAGVAQSPRYKIIEKRQSVAFWCNPISGHATLYWYQQILGQGPKLLIQFQNNGVVDDSQLPKDRFSAERLKGVDSTLKIQPAKLEDSAVYLCASSLGIAEGRNEQFFGPGTRLTVL.

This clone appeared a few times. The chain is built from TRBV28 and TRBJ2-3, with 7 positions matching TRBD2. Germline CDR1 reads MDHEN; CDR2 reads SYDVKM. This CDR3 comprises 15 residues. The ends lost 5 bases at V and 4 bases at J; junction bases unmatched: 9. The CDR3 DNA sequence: TGTGCCAGCAGTCCCCCCGCGGCGGGAGCAGATACGCAGTATTTT. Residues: CASSPPAAGADTQYF.

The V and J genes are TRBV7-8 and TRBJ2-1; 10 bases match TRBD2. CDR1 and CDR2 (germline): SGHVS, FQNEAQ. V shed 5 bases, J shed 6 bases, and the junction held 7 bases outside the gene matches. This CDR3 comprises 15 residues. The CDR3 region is CASSRRTSGGNEQFF. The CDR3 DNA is TGTGCCAGCAGCCGAAGGACTAGCGGAGGCAATGAGCAGTTCTTC.

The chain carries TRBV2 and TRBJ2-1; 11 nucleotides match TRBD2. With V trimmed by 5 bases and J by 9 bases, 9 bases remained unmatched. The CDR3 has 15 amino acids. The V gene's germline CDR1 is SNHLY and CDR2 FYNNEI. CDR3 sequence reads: CASSPNSGGAREQFF. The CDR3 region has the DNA TGTGCCAGCAGTCCTAATAGCGGGGGGGCCCGTGAGCAGTTCTTC. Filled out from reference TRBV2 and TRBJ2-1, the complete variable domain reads EPEVTQTPSHQVTQMGQEVILRCVPISNHLYFYWYRQILGQKVEFLVSFYNNEISEKSEIFDDQFSVERPDGSNFTLKIRSTKLEDSAMYFCASSPNSGGAREQFFGPGTRLTVL.